Shown below are 16 T cell receptor beta chains from a single sample sequenced in a study of cytomegalovirus exposure and HLA in healthy donors. Primers: 60 Vbeta forward and 13 Jbeta reverse. TCRdb's copy holds only in-frame clones and misses some; the assay was immunoSEQ multiplex PCR. The table has roughly 69,000 clones, 76% seen once. The sequenced material came from PBMCs. These receptors all come from a man aged 18 to 29 in good health and CMV-seronegative.

J is TRBJ2-3 and V is TRBV30; 9 positions agree with TRBD1. The CDR3 is made up of 15 amino acids. Germline CDR1 GTSNPN, CDR2 SVGIG (reference sequence). Trimming removed 3 bases from V and 0 bases from J; junction bases left unmatched: 4. The CDR3 DNA sequence: TGTGCCTGGAGCGCCGGGACAGGGAGCACAGATACGCAGTATTTT. Protein product: CAWSAGTGSTDTQYF.

The chain carries TRBV6-5 and TRBJ1-5; the match to TRBD1 covers 8 bases. Germline trimming cut 6 bases from V and 0 bases from J; bases unmatched to any gene: 4. The CDR3 is 15 residues long. Germline V CDR1 and CDR2: MNHEY, SVGAGI. CDR3 region: CASSTTGDSNQPQHF. CDR3 sequence (DNA): TGTGCCAGCAGCACGACAGGGGATAGCAATCAGCCCCAGCATTTT.

This chain uses TRBV19 with TRBJ1-5; D is uncertain. The CDR3 contains 14 residues. Between the trimmed V and J ends, which lost 6 bases and 7 bases, there was a span of 16 bases. The germline V gene encodes CDR1 LNHDA and CDR2 SQIVND (reference sequence). CDR3 DNA: TGTGCCAGTAGGAACATATTGAGGTCCCAGCCCCAGCATTTT. Protein: CASRNILRSQPQHF.

The chain joins TRBV4-2 to TRBJ1-2, with no clear D. This CDR3 region has 15 residues. V lost 0 bases to trimming and J lost 5 bases, with 13 bases between them. The germline CDR1 and CDR2 sequences are LGHNA and YNFKEQ. As DNA, the CDR3 is TGTGCCAGCAGCCAAGAGATTCTACAGCTATATGGCTACACCTTC. Its protein product is CASSQEILQLYGYTF.

The rearrangement joins TRBV27 to TRBJ2-7; 11 nucleotides line up with TRBD1. CDR1 is MNHEY and CDR2 is SMNVEV in the germline V gene (reference sequence). V lost 6 bases, J lost 3 bases, and 7 bases stayed unmatched. The CDR3 covers 15 residues. CDR3 in amino acids: CASREGQGVNYEQYF. Here the CDR3 DNA reads TGTGCCAGCAGGGAGGGACAGGGGGTAAACTACGAGCAGTACTTC.

This clone appeared a few times. The chain recombines TRBV10-3 with TRBJ2-7; TRBD1 matches 9 bases. V lost 6 bases, J lost 4 bases, and 13 bases stayed unmatched. This CDR3 comprises 16 residues. Looked up from germline, CDR1 is ENHRY and CDR2 is SYGVKD. The CDR3 region is CAIRGSGGQGSYEQYF. The CDR3 DNA follows: TGTGCCATCAGGGGGAGCGGAGGACAGGGGTCGTACGAGCAGTACTTC.

This sequence joins TRBV6-1 and TRBJ2-2; 7 nucleotides line up with TRBD1. CDR3 length: 15 residues. CDR1 and CDR2 from the germline V gene are MNHNS and SASEGT. The ends lost 1 base at V and 5 bases at J; junction bases unmatched: 4. CDR3 amino acids: CASSEDVRGTGELFF. The CDR3, as DNA: TGTGCCAGCAGTGAAGATGTCAGGGGGACCGGGGAGCTGTTTTTT.

The V and J genes are TRBV2 and TRBJ1-5; D not certain. Per germline, CDR1 SNHLY and CDR2 FYNNEI. The CDR3 is 14 amino acids. Trimming took 6 bases from V and 2 from J, leaving 11 bases between them. In DNA form, the CDR3 reads TGTGCCAGCAGGGCCCTGGGAGGCAATCAGCCCCAGCATTTT. This sequence encodes CASRALGGNQPQHF.

V gene TRBV4-3 combines with J gene TRBJ2-6, with D possibly being TRBD2 (5 bases). V lost 0 bases to trimming and J lost 3 bases, with 9 bases between them. CDR3 size: 16 residues. The germline CDR1 and CDR2 sequences are LGHNA and YSLEER. The CDR3 nucleotides read TGCGCCAGCAGCCAAGATCTCCGGGATGGGGCCAACGTCCTGACTTTC. Translation: CASSQDLRDGANVLTF.

The chain carries TRBV5-1 and TRBJ1-1; 7 nucleotides line up with TRBD1. The germline gives CDR1 SGHRS, CDR2 YFSETQ. The CDR3 runs 14 residues. V lost 0 bases and J lost 4; bases outside the gene matches: 3. CDR3 loop: CASSLETGVTEAFF. The CDR3 bases are TGCGCCAGCAGCTTGGAAACAGGGGTCACTGAAGCTTTCTTT.

This chain links TRBV5-6 with TRBJ2-4; D gene uncertain. Per germline, CDR1 SGHDT and CDR2 YYEEEE. V dropped 2 bases and J dropped 9 bases, with 12 bases sitting between them. This CDR3 has 13 residues. CDR3 in amino acids: CASSFSSYPIQYF. The CDR3 region has the DNA TGTGCCAGCAGCTTCTCTAGTTATCCCATTCAGTACTTC.

The chain has TRBV7-2 and TRBJ2-1; 11 bases map to TRBD2. Germline V lookup: CDR1 SGHTA, CDR2 FQGNSA. Trimming cost V 1 base and J 4 bases; bases outside gene matches: 6. The CDR3 runs to 17 residues. CDR3 in amino acids: CASSLGGSGGAYNEQFF. In DNA, the CDR3 is TGTGCCAGCAGCTTAGGAGGTAGCGGGGGGGCTTACAATGAGCAGTTCTTC.

The chain carries TRBV6-1 and TRBJ1-5; perhaps TRBD1 as D (6 bases). The germline V gene has CDR1 MNHNS and CDR2 SASEGT. The V end lost 6 bases, the J end lost 5 bases, and 17 bases lay between the germline ends. The length of the CDR3 is 15 residues. The chain's CDR3 is CASRETGGVYQPQHF. In DNA, the CDR3 is TGTGCCAGCAGGGAGACAGGTGGGGTCTATCAGCCCCAGCATTTT.

The gene calls are TRBV7-2 and TRBJ1-4; D is unclear. CDR3 length: 16 amino acids. CDR1 is SGHTA and CDR2 is FQGNSA in the germline V gene. V lost 1 base to trimming and J lost 0 bases, with 9 bases between them. This CDR3 reads CASSLGLRSTNEKLFF. The DNA of the CDR3 is TGTGCCAGCAGCTTAGGTCTGAGATCAACTAATGAAAAACTGTTTTTT.

This clone was picked up a small number of times. The rearrangement links TRBV18 to TRBJ1-2; D is possibly TRBD1 (5 bases). The germline V gene encodes CDR1 KGHSH and CDR2 LQKENI. The CDR3 covers 14 residues. V was cut by 4 bases and J by 6 bases, with 15 bases left in between. The CDR3 nucleotides are TGTGCCAGCTCACTCAAGGGGTCTGAGGATGGCTACACCTTC. Residues: CASSLKGSEDGYTF.

Note on this clone: One end of the junction varies from germline; a read error may be responsible. The rearrangement joins TRBV6-5 to TRBJ2-7; a possible D gene is TRBD1 (6 bases). Per the germline V gene, CDR1 is MNHEY and CDR2 is SVGAGI. The CDR3 is 13 amino acids. In nucleotides, the CDR3 is TGTGCCACCAGATCGACAGGTTCCTACGGGCAGTACTTC. It is translated as CATRSTGSYGQYF.